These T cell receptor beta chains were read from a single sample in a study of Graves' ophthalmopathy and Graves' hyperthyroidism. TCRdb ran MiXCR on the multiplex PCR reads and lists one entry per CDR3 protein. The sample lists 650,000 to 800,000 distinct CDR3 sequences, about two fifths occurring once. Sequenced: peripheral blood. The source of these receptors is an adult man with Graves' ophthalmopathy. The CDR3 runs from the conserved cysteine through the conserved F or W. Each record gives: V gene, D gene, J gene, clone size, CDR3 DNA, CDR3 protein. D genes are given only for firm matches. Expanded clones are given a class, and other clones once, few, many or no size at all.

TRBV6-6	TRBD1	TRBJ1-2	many	TGTGCCAGCAGTCCTAACAGGGGAGGTCATGGCTACACCTTC	CASSPNRGGHGYTF
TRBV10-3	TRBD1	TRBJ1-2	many	TGTGCCATCAGTGGCGGTGGCAGGGGGGATGGCTACACCTTC	CAISGGGRGDGYTF
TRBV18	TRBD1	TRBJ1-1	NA	TGTGCCAGCTCAGCTAGGACAGGACCCATGAACACTGAAGCTTTCTTT	CASSARTGPMNTEAFF
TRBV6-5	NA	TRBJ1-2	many	TGTGCCAGCAGTTACCAGGGGTTCTTATACTATGGCTACACCTTC	CASSYQGFLYYGYTF
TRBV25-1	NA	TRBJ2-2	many	TGTGCCAGCAGCGAAGGAGGGACCGGGGAGCTGTTTTTT	CASSEGGTGELFF
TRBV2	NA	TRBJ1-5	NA	TGTGCCAGCAGACTACCGGGCTTAAGAGAGACCCAGCATTTT	CASRLPGLRETQHF
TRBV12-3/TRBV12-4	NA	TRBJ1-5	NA	TGTGCCAGCAGTGAACTAGCGGGGGGAGGCAATGAGCATTTT	CASSELAGGGNEHF
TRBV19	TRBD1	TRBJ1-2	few	TGTGCCAGTAGTCCCCAGGGGGGTGGCTATGGCTACACCTTC	CASSPQGGGYGYTF
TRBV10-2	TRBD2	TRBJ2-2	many	TGCGCCAGCAGGCAACTAGCGGGGTTATCACAAACCGGGGAGCTGTTTTTT	CASRQLAGLSQTGELFF
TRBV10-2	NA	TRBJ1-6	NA	TGTGCCAGCAGTTGGGGAGGAAGTTCACCCCTCCACTTT	CASSWGGSSPLHF
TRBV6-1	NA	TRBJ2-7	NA	TGTGCCAGCAGTGAATTGAGCACAGGTGGGGGTCGCGAGCAGCACTTC	CASSELSTGGGREQHF
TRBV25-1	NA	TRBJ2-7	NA	TGTGCCAGCACGGACTCTCCCGAGCAGTACTTC	CASTDSPEQYF
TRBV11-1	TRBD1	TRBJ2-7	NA	TGTGCCAGCAGCCACACGACAGGGGGCATTTACGAGCAGTACTTC	CASSHTTGGIYEQYF
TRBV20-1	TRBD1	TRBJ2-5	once	TGCAGTGCTGTAACAGGGGGGCCTAAACAAGAGACCCAGTACTTC	CSAVTGGPKQETQYF
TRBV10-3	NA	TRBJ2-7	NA	TGTGCCAGCAGTTACTCGGACTACTCCTACGAGCAGTACTTC	CASSYSDYSYEQYF
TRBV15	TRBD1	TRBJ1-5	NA	TGTGCCGCCAGCAGCTTAGGGCAGGGGGATCAGCCCCAGCATTTT	CAASSLGQGDQPQHF
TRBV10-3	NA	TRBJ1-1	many	TGTGCCACTCATCGGACAGCAGACACTGAAGCTTTCTTT	CATHRTADTEAFF
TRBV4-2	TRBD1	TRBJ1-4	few	TGTGCCAGCAGCCGAGGTCTCGGGACAGGTGATGAAAAACTGTTTTTT	CASSRGLGTGDEKLFF
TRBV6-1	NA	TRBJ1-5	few	TGTGCCAGCAGTGGACAGGAGAGTGCTTTAAATCAGCCCCAGCATTTT	CASSGQESALNQPQHF
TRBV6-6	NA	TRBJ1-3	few	TGTGCCAGCAGTTACTCGACCTACTCTGGAAACACCATATATTTT	CASSYSTYSGNTIYF
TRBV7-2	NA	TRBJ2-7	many	TGTGCCAGCAGCTTACCTGGGGCGTCGTACCACGAGCAGTACTTC	CASSLPGASYHEQYF
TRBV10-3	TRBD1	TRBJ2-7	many	TGTGCCATCAGTGAGTCCGGACAGGGATTACCCTACGAGCAGTACTTC	CAISESGQGLPYEQYF
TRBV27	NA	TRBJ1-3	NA	TGTGCCAGCAGCCGAACAGGGTTTGGAAACACCATATATTTT	CASSRTGFGNTIYF
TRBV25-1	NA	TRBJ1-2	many	TGTGCCAGCAGTGAATATCCGGGCAGCTCTGGCTACACCTTC	CASSEYPGSSGYTF
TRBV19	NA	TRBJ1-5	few	TGTGCCAGTAGTATAGATCTACAGCCCCAGCATTTT	CASSIDLQPQHF
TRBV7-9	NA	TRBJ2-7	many	TGTGCCAGCAGCTTACAGGGGACTACCTACGAGCAGTACTTC	CASSLQGTTYEQYF
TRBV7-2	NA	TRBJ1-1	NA	TGTGCCAGCAGCTCAGGACTAGCGGGCACTGAAGCTTTCTTT	CASSSGLAGTEAFF
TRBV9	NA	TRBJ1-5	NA	TGTGCCAGCAGCGAACTCGGCCTTAGCAATCAGCCCCAGCATTTT	CASSELGLSNQPQHF
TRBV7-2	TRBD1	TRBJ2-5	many	TGTGCCAGCACCTCAGACAGGGTGGAGACCCAGTACTTC	CASTSDRVETQYF
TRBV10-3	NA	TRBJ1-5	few	TGTGCCATCAGTGAGTCGATATTAGGGGGGGGTAGCAATCAGCCCCAGCATTTT	CAISESILGGGSNQPQHF
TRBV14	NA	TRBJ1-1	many	TGTGCCAGCAGCCAATTTACGGGTATGAACACTGAAGCTTTCTTT	CASSQFTGMNTEAFF
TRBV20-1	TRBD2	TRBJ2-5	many	TGCAGTTATCTAGCGGGAGCCCCTAGAGAGACCCAGTACTTC	CSYLAGAPRETQYF
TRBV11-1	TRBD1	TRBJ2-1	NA	TGTGCCAGCAGCACAGGGACAGGGAGGAATGAGCAGTTCTTC	CASSTGTGRNEQFF
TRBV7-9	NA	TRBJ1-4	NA	TGTGCCAGCAGCTTAGCAGGGGTACTGTTTTTT	CASSLAGVLFF
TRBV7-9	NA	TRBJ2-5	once	TGTGCCAGCTACCCCGGGAGGGGGCGTGGGCCCCAGTACTTC	CASYPGRGRGPQYF
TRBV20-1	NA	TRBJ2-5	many	TGCAGTGCTAGTTACGTGGGGGCAGACCAAGAGACCCAGTACTTC	CSASYVGADQETQYF
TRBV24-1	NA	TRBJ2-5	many	TGTGCCACCAGTGATTTAACAGGTTCCCAAGAGACCCAGTACTTC	CATSDLTGSQETQYF
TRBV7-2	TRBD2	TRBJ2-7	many	TGTGCCAGCAGCTCCGGACTAGCGGGAGGCGAGCAGTACTTC	CASSSGLAGGEQYF
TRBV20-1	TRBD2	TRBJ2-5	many	TGCAGTGCCCGACTAGCGGGGGATCTCCAAGAGACCCAGTACTTC	CSARLAGDLQETQYF
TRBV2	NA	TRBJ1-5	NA	TGTACCAGCAGTGAAGCGCAGATACAGGGCACAAGATCGCAGCATTTT	CTSSEAQIQGTRSQHF
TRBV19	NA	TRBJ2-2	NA	TGTGCCAGTATCCGAGAACCCGGGGAGCTGTTTTTT	CASIREPGELFF
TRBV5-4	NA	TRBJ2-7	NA	TGTGCCAGCAGCCGCCCCGAGACTAATTACGAGCAGTACTTC	CASSRPETNYEQYF
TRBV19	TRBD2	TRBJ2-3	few	TGTGCCACGGGAGGGGATACGCAGTATTTT	CATGGDTQYF
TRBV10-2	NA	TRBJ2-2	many	TGCGCCAGCAGTGGAGAACAGGGTACCGGGGAGCTGTTTTTT	CASSGEQGTGELFF
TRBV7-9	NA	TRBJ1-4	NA	TGTGCCAGCAGCGATACCGGGGGAGAAAAACTGTTTTTT	CASSDTGGEKLFF
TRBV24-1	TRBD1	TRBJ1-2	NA	TGTGCCTGGGTCCGGGACAGGGGGCTTGGCTACACCTTC	CAWVRDRGLGYTF
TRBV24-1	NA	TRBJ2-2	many	TGTGCCACCAGTGAACCCGACAGCGGGGAGCTGTTTTTT	CATSEPDSGELFF
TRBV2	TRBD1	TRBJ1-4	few	TGTGCCAGCAGTGATCGGACAGGCGACGAAAAACTGTTTTTT	CASSDRTGDEKLFF
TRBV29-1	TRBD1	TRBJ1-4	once	TGCAGCGTTCACGACAGGGGGCGCGGGGTGGAAAAACTGTTTTTT	CSVHDRGRGVEKLFF
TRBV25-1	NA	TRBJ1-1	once	TGTGCCAGCAGTGGACCGGTTACGGCGAACACTGAAGCTTTCTTT	CASSGPVTANTEAFF
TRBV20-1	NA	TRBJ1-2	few	TGCAGTGCTAGAGATCTCGACCGACTTACGGACTACACCTTC	CSARDLDRLTDYTF